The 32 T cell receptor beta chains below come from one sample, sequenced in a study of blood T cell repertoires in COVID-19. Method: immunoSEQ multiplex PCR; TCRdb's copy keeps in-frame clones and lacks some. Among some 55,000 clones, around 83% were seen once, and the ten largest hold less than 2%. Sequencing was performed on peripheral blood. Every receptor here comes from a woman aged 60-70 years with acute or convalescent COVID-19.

CDR3 in DNA: TGTGCCAGCAGGGGGACAGCAACTAATGAAAAACTGTTTTTT. It specifies CASRGTATNEKLFF. The chain joins TRBV2 to TRBJ1-4; 7 bases line up with TRBD1. The J segment lost 0 bases and the V segment lost 6 bases, leaving 1 base of the junction unmatched. The CDR3 runs 14 residues. Looked up from germline, CDR1 is SNHLY and CDR2 is FYNNEI.

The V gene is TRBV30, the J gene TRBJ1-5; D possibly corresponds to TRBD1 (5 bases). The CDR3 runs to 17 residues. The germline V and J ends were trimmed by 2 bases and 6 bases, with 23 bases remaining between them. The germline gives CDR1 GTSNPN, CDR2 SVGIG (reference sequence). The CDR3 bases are TGTGCCTGGAGTCTCTCTCCCCACGACAGAGGAATTCAGCCCCAGCATTTT. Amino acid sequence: CAWSLSPHDRGIQPQHF.

The CDR3 protein is CASSPSGAGELFF. CDR3 DNA sequence: TGTGCCAGCAGCCCGTCGGGGGCCGGGGAGCTGTTTTTT. V gene TRBV7-3 combines with J gene TRBJ2-2; perhaps TRBD2 as D (6 bases). The CDR3 has 13 residues. The germline gives CDR1 SGHTA, CDR2 FQGTGA. Trimming took 5 bases from V and 6 from J, leaving 10 bases between them.

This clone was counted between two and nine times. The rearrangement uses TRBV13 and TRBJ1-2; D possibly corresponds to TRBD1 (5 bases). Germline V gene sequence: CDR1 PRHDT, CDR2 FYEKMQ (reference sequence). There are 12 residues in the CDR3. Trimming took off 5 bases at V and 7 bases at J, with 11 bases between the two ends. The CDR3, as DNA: TGTGCCAGCAGCCCTGGGAGGGGTGGCTACACCTTC. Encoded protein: CASSPGRGGYTF.

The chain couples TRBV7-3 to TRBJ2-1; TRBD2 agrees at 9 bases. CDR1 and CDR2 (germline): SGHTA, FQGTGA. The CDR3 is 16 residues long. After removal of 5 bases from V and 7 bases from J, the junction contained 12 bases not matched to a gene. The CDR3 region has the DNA TGTGCCAGCAGCCCCTTTCCAGCGGGGGGAGTGAATGAGCAGTTCTTC. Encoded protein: CASSPFPAGGVNEQFF.

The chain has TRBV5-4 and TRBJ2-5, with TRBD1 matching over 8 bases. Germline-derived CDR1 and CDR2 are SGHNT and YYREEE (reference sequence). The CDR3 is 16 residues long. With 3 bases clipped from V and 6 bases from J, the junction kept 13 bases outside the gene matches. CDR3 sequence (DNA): TGTGCCAGCAGCTCCTCCGGCTGGACAGGGATAAAGACCCAGTACTTC. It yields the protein CASSSSGWTGIKTQYF. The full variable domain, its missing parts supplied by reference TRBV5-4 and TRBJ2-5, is ETGVTQSPTHLIKTRGQQVTLRCSSQSGHNTVSWYQQALGQGPQFIFQYYREEENGRGNFPPRFSGLQFPNYSSELNVNALELDDSALYLCASSSSGWTGIKTQYFGPGTRLLVL.

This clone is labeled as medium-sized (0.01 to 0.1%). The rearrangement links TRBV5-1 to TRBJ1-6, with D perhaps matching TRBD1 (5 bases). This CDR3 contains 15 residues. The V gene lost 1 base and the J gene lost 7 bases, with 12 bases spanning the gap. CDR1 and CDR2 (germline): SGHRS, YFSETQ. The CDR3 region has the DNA TGCGCCAGCAGCTTGTTCCAGGGTACGAATTCACCCCTCCACTTT. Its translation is CASSLFQGTNSPLHF.

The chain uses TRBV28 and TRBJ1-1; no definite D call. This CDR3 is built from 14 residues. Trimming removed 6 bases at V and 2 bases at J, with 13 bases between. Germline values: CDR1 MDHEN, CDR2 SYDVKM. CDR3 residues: CASSYPGVNTEAFF. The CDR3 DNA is TGTGCCAGCAGCTATCCCGGAGTAAACACTGAAGCTTTCTTT.

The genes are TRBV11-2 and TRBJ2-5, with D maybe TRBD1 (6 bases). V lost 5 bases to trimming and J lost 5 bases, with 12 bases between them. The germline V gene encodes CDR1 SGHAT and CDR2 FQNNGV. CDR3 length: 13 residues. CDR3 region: CASSKQGEETQYF. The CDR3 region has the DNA TGTGCCAGCAGCAAACAGGGTGAGGAGACCCAGTACTTC. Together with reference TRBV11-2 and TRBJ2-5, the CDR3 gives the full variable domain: EAGVAQSPRYKIIEKRQSVAFWCNPISGHATLYWYQQILGQGPKLLIQFQNNGVVDDSQLPKDRFSAERLKGVDSTLKIQPAKLEDSAVYLCASSKQGEETQYFGPGTRLLVL.

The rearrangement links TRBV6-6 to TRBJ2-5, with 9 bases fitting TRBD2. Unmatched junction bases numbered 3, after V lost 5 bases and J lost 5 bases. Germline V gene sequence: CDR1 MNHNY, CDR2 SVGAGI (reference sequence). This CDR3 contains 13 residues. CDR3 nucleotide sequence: TGTGCCAGCAGTGCAGGACTAGCGGAGACCCAGTACTTC. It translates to CASSAGLAETQYF.

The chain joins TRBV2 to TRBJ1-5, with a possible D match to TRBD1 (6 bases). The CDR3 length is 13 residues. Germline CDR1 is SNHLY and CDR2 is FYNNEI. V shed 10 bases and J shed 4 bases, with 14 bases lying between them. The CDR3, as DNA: TGTGCCATCGGGGGGCAGGTGAATCAGCCCCAGCATTTT. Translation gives CAIGGQVNQPQHF.

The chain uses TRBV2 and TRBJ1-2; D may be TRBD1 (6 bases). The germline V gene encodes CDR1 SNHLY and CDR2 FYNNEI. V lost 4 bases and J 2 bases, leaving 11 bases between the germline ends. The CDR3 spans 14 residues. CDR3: CASSAGQPNYGYTF. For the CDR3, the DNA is TGTGCCAGCAGTGCCGGACAGCCCAACTATGGCTACACCTTC.

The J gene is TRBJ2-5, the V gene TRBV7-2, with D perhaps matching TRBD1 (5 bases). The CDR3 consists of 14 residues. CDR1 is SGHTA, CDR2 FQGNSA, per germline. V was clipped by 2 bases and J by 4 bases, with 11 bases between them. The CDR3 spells CASSLTGRRETQYF. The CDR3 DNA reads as TGTGCCAGCAGCTTAACAGGTCGTCGAGAGACCCAGTACTTC.

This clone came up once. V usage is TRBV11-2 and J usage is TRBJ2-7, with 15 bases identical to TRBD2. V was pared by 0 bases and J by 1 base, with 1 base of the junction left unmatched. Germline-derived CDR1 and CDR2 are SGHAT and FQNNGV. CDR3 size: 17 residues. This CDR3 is CASSLEGLAGGSYEQYF. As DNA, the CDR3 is TGTGCCAGCAGCTTAGAGGGACTAGCGGGGGGATCCTACGAGCAGTACTTC.

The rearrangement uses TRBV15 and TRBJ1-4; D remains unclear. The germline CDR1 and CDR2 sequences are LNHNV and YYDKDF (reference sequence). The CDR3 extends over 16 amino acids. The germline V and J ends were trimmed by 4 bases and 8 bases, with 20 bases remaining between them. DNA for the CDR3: TGTGCCACCAGCACCCGAGCAAGGCTAAGCGAAGAAAAACTGTTTTTT. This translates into CATSTRARLSEEKLFF.

CDR3 in DNA: TGTGCCAGTAAATCCGGACGGCGGGGAGGAGAGACCCAGTACTTC. It translates to CASKSGRRGGETQYF. The genes are TRBV19 and TRBJ2-5, with D possibly matching TRBD2 (6 bases). Germline CDR1 and CDR2: LNHDA and SQIVND (reference sequence). The V gene lost 7 bases and the J gene lost 4 bases, with 19 bases spanning the gap. The CDR3 extends over 15 amino acids.

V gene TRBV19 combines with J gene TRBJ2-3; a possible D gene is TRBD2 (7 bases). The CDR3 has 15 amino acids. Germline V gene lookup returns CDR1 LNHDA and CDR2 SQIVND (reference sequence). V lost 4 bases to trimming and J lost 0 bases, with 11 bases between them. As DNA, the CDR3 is TGTGCCAGTAGTAATGGGGGGGCCAGCACAGATACGCAGTATTTT. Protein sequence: CASSNGGASTDTQYF.

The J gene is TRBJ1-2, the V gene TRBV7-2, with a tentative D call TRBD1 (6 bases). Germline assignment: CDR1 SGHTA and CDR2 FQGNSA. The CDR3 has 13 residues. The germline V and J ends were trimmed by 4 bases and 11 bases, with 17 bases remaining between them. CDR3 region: CASSWPPDRSYTF. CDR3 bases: TGTGCCAGCAGCTGGCCCCCGGACAGAAGTTACACCTTC.

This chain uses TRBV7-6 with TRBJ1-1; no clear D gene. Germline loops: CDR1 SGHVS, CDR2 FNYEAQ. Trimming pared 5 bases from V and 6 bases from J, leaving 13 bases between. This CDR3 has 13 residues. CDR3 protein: CASSPFSVAEAFF. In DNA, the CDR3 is TGTGCCAGCAGCCCATTCAGCGTTGCTGAAGCTTTCTTT.

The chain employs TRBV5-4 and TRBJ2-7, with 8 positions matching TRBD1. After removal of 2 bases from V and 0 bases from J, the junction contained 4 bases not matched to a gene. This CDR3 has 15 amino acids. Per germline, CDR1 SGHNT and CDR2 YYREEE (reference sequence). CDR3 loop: CASSLGQGLSYEQYF. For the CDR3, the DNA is TGTGCCAGCAGCTTAGGACAGGGCCTCTCCTACGAGCAGTACTTC.

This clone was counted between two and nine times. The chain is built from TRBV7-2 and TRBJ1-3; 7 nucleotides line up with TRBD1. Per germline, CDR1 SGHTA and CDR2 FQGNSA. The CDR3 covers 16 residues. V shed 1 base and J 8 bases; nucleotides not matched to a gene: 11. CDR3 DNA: TGTGCCAGCAGCTTAGGACCTGGACAGGCCGGACACACCATATATTTT. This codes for CASSLGPGQAGHTIYF.

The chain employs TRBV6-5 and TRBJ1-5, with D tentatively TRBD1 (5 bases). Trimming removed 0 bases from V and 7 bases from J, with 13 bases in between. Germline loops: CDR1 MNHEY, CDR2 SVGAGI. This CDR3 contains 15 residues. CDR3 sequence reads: CASSYSKAWGQPQHF. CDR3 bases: TGTGCCAGCAGTTACTCGAAAGCTTGGGGCCAGCCCCAGCATTTT.

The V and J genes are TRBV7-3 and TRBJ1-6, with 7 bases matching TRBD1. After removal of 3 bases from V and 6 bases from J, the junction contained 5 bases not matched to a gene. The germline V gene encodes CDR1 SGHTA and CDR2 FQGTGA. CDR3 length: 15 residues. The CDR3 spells CASSLVGDSNSPLHF. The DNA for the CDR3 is TGTGCCAGCAGCTTGGTGGGGGACAGTAATTCACCCCTCCACTTT.

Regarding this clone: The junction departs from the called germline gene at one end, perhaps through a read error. CDR3 in DNA: TGTGCCAGCAGCTTAGGGCTGAACGCTGAAGCTTTCTTT. This sequence encodes CASSLGLNAEAFF. The chain has TRBV7-9 and TRBJ1-1; no reliable D call. CDR1 is SEHNR, CDR2 FQNEAQ, per germline (reference sequence). This CDR3 region has 13 residues.

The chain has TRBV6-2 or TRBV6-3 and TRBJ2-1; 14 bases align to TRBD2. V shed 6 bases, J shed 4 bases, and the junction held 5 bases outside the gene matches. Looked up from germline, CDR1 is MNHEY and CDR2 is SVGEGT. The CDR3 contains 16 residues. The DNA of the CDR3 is TGTGCCAGCAGCCGAGGACTAGCGGGGGGATACAATGAGCAGTTCTTC. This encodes CASSRGLAGGYNEQFF.

DNA for the CDR3: TGTGCCAGCAGTGGAAGACGAAGACTAGCTCAGGGCACAGATACGCAGTATTTT. Translating it yields CASSGRRRLAQGTDTQYF. This rearrangement joins TRBV6-1 to TRBJ2-3, with TRBD2 matching over 7 bases. Germline CDR1 and CDR2: MNHNS and SASEGT. V lost 4 bases to trimming and J lost 1 base; unmatched junction nucleotides: 14. This CDR3 has 18 residues.

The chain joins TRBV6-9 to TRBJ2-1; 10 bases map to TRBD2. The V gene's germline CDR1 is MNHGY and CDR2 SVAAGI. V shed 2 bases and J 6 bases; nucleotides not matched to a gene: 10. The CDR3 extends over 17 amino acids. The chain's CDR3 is CASSYTPSGGEINEQFF. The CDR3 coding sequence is TGTGCCAGCAGTTATACTCCGAGCGGGGGGGAAATCAATGAGCAGTTCTTC.

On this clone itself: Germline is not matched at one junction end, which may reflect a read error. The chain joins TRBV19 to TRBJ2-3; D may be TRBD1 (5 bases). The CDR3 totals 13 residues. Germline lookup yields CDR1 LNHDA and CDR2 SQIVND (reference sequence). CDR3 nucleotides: TGTGCCAGCAGTACGCAGGGTTCAGATACGCAGTATTTT. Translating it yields CASSTQGSDTQYF.

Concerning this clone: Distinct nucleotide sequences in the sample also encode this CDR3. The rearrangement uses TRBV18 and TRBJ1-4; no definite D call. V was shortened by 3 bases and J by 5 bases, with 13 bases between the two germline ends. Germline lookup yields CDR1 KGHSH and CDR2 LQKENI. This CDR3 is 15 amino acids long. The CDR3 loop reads CASSPLGQTNEKLFF. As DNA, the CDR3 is TGTGCCAGCTCACCCCTTGGGCAGACAAATGAAAAACTGTTTTTT.

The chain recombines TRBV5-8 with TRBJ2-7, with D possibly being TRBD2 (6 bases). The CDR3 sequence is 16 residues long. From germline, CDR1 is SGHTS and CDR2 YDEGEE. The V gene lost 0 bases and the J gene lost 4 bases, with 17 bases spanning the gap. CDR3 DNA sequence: TGTGCCAGCAGCTTGGCCCGACTAGTCAAAACTTACGAGCAGTACTTC. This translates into CASSLARLVKTYEQYF. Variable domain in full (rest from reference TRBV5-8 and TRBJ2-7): EAGVTQSPTHLIKTRGQQATLRCSPISGHTSVYWYQQALGLGLQFLLWYDEGEERNRGNFPPRFSGRQFPNYSSELNVNALELEDSALYLCASSLARLVKTYEQYFGPGTRLTVT.

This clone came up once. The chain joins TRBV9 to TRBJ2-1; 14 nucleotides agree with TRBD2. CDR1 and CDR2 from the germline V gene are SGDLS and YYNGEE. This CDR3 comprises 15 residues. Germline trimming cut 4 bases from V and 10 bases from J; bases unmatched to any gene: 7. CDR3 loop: CASSKTSGRGQEQFF. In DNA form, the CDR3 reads TGTGCCAGCAGCAAGACTAGCGGGAGGGGACAGGAGCAGTTCTTC.

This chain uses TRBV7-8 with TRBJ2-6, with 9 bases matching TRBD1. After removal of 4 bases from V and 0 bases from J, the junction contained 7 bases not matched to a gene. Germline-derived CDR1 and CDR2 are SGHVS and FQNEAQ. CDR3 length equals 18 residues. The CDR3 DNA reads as TGTGCCAGCAGCTCCCGGACAGGGGCTAGCTCTGGGGCCAACGTCCTGACTTTC. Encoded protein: CASSSRTGASSGANVLTF.